A selection of T cell receptor beta chains follows, all from one sample in a study of blood T cell repertoires in COVID-19. The table came from immunoSEQ multiplex PCR; TCRdb's copy has only in-frame clones and leaves some out. The repertoire includes more than 150,000 clones, 80% to 90% of them detected once, and more than 14% sits in the top ten. The material sequenced was peripheral blood. The receptor source for this set is a woman between 40 and 55 years old with acute or convalescent COVID-19. The CDR3 runs from the conserved cysteine through the conserved F or W. Fields, in order: V gene, J gene, D gene, clone size, CDR3 DNA, CDR3 protein. The D gene is left open where the match is weak. Where a row states a size, it is once, few, many or the class of an expanded clone; other rows omit it.

TRBV10-3	TRBJ2-7	TRBD1	NA	TGTGCCATCAGCATACCGGGACAGGGGTTTTGGGAGCAGTACTTC	CAISIPGQGFWEQYF
TRBV5-1	TRBJ2-7	TRBD2	NA	TGCGCCAGCAGCTTGAGAGCGGGAGAGAACTACGAGCAGTACTTC	CASSLRAGENYEQYF
TRBV30	TRBJ1-1	TRBD1	NA	TGTGCCTGGAGTGCAGGGGGCCTACGCACTGAAGCTTTCTTT	CAWSAGGLRTEAFF
TRBV5-1	TRBJ2-1	TRBD2	NA	TGCGCCAGCAGCCTGACTAGCGGGGGGTATGAGCAGTTCTTC	CASSLTSGGYEQFF
TRBV7-2	TRBJ2-3	TRBD2	NA	TGTGCCAGCAGCTTATCTAGCGGAAGCACAGATACGCAGTATTTT	CASSLSSGSTDTQYF
TRBV7-6	TRBJ2-1	NA	NA	TGTGCCAGCAGCCCCATGACGGGACTTGCCCTTCAGGGGCAGTTCTTC	CASSPMTGLALQGQFF
TRBV7-2	TRBJ1-1	NA	NA	TGTGCCAGCAGCTGGCGGGTGGGGACATTGAACACTGAAGCTTTCTTT	CASSWRVGTLNTEAFF
TRBV15	TRBJ2-5	NA	NA	TGTGCCACCAGCAGACGGAGAAATGAAGAGACCCAGTACTTC	CATSRRRNEETQYF
TRBV11-2	TRBJ1-1	NA	NA	TGTGCCAGCAGCGCAAACAGGGAAGCAATTAACACTGAAGCTTTCTTT	CASSANREAINTEAFF
TRBV27	TRBJ1-4	TRBD1	NA	TGTGCCAGCAGCCCCACAGGGGTTTCACTTGCAACTAATGAAAAACTGTTTTTT	CASSPTGVSLATNEKLFF
TRBV4-1	TRBJ1-6	NA	once	TGCGCCAGCAGCCCGGACTCCTCAGGTTCCTATAATTCACCCCTCCACTTT	CASSPDSSGSYNSPLHF
TRBV3-1/TRBV3-2	TRBJ2-1	TRBD1	NA	TGTGCCAGCAGCCCACTGGGACAGCTACTCTACAATGAGCAGTTCTTC	CASSPLGQLLYNEQFF
TRBV5-1	TRBJ2-7	NA	NA	TGCGCCAGCAGCTTCAACGGTCGGGACACTGGGGAGCAGTACTTC	CASSFNGRDTGEQYF
TRBV3-1/TRBV3-2	TRBJ2-1	TRBD2	NA	TGTGCCAGCAGCCCGGGACTAGCAGTCAATGAGCAGTTCTTC	CASSPGLAVNEQFF
TRBV28	TRBJ1-1	NA	few	TGTGCCAGCAGGACCCAGGGTCACACTGAAGCTTTCTTT	CASRTQGHTEAFF
TRBV29-1	TRBJ1-2	NA	NA	TGCAGCGTTGAAGATAGTCAAGCCTATGGCTACACCTTC	CSVEDSQAYGYTF
TRBV5-1	TRBJ2-2	TRBD2	NA	TGCGCCAGCAGAACCCGGGGGGGCTCCGGCGGGGAGCTGTTTTTT	CASRTRGGSGGELFF
TRBV28	TRBJ2-3	TRBD2	NA	TGTGCCAGCAGTTCCACTAGCGGGGGTAATAAGGATACGCAGTATTTT	CASSSTSGGNKDTQYF
TRBV5-6	TRBJ2-7	TRBD2	NA	TGTGCCAGCACCAACCCGGGGGGGGGTTACGAGCAGTACTTC	CASTNPGGGYEQYF
TRBV11-2	TRBJ2-7	TRBD1	NA	TGTGCCAGCAGCCCCGTTGGAAGGGGGCAAGGCGAGCAGTACTTC	CASSPVGRGQGEQYF
TRBV27	TRBJ2-7	TRBD2	NA	TGTGCCAGCAGTCCCCGAAGACTAGCGGGGTCTTACGAGCAGTACTTC	CASSPRRLAGSYEQYF
TRBV6-1	TRBJ2-7	TRBD2	NA	TGTGCCAGCAGTGAATCGGATAGCGGGGGGGTATACGAGCAGTACTTC	CASSESDSGGVYEQYF
TRBV13	TRBJ2-2	TRBD2	NA	TGTGCCAGCAGCCCAGGACTAGCGGGAGGTTCCGGGGAGCTGTTTTTT	CASSPGLAGGSGELFF
TRBV6-2/TRBV6-3	TRBJ2-1	TRBD2	NA	TGTGCCAGCAGTTCTACCCCCGGGACTAGCGGGCCATCTTACAATGAGCAGTTCTTC	CASSSTPGTSGPSYNEQFF
TRBV27	TRBJ1-5	NA	NA	TGTGCCAGCAGCCGAATACGGAATCAGCCCCAGCATTTT	CASSRIRNQPQHF
TRBV7-2	TRBJ2-3	TRBD1	NA	TGTGCCACTCACCGGGACAGAAGCACAGATACGCAGTATTTT	CATHRDRSTDTQYF
TRBV5-6	TRBJ2-3	TRBD2	NA	TGTGCCAGCAGGAGGACTAGCGGGACTGGAGATACGCAGTATTTT	CASRRTSGTGDTQYF